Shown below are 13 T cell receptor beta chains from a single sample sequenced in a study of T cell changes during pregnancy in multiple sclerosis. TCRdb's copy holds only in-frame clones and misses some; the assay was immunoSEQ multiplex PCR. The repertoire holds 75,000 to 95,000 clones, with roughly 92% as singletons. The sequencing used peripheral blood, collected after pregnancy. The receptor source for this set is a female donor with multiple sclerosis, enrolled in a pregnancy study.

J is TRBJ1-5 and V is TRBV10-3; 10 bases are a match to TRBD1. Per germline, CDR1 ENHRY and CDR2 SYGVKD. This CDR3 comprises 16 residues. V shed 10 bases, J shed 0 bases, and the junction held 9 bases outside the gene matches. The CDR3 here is CATRDRGEYSNQPQHF. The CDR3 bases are TGTGCCACAAGGGACAGGGGCGAATATAGCAATCAGCCCCAGCATTTT.

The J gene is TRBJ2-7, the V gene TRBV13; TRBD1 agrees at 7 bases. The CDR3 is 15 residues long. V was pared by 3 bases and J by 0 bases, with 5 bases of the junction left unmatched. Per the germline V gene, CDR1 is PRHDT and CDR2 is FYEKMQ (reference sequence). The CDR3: CASSFQTGNSYEQYF. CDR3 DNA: TGTGCCAGCAGCTTCCAGACAGGGAACTCCTACGAGCAGTACTTC.

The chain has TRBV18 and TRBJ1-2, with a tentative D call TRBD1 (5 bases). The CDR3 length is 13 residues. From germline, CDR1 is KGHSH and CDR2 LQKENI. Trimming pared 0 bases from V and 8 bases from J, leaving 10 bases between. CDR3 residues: CASSPPPGYGYTF. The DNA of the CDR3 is TGTGCCAGCTCACCACCCCCAGGGTACGGCTACACCTTC.

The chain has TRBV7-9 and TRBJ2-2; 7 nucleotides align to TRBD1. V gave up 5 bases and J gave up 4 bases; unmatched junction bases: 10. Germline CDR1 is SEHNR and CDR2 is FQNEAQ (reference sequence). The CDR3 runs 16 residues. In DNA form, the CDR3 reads TGTGCCAGCAGCGGACCAACAGGGGTCGGCACCGGGGAGCTGTTTTTT. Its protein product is CASSGPTGVGTGELFF.

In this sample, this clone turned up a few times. CDR3 region: CASSLDGGRTAYF. As DNA, the CDR3 is TGTGCCAGCAGCTTAGATGGTGGTAGGACAGCCTACTTC. The chain has TRBV11-3 and TRBJ2-7, with D possibly being TRBD1 (6 bases). CDR1 is SGHNT, CDR2 YENEEA, per germline. CDR3 length equals 13 residues. Trimming stripped 0 bases from V and 13 bases from J, with 16 bases between.

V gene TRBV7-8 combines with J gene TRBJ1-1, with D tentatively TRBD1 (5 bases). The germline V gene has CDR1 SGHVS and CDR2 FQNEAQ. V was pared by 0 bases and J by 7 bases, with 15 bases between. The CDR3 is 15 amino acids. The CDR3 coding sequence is TGTGCCAGCAGCTTAGCACTCCCGGACAACGGTGAAGCTTTCTTT. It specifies CASSLALPDNGEAFF.

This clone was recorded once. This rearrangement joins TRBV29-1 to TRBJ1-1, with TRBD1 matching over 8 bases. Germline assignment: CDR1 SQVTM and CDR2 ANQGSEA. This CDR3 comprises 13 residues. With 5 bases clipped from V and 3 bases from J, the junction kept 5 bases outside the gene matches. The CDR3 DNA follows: TGCAGCGTTTCCCAGACAGGGGACACTGAAGCTTTCTTT. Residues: CSVSQTGDTEAFF.

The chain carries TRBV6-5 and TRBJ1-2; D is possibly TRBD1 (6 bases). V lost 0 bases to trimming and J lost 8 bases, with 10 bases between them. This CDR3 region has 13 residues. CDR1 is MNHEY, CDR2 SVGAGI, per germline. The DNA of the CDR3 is TGTGCCAGCAGTTACTCGGGCAGGGGCGGCTACACCTTC. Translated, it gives CASSYSGRGGYTF.

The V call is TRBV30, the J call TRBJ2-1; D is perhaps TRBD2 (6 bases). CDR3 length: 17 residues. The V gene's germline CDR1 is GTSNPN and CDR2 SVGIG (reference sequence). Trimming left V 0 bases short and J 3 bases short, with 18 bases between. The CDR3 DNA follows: TGTGCCTGGAGTGTACTTGGGACTCTGGACGGCTACAATGAGCAGTTCTTC. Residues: CAWSVLGTLDGYNEQFF. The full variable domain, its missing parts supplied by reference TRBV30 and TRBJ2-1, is SQTIHQWPATLVQPVGSPLSLECTVEGTSNPNLYWYRQAAGRGLQLLFYSVGIGQISSEVPQNLSASRPQDRQFILSSKKLLLSDSGFYLCAWSVLGTLDGYNEQFFGPGTRLTVL.

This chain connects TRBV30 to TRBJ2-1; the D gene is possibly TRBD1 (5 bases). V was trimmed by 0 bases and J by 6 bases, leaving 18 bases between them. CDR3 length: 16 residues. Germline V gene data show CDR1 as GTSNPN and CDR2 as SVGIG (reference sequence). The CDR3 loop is CAWSVRGRVEINEQFF. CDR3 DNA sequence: TGTGCCTGGAGTGTACGAGGCAGGGTAGAGATCAATGAGCAGTTCTTC.

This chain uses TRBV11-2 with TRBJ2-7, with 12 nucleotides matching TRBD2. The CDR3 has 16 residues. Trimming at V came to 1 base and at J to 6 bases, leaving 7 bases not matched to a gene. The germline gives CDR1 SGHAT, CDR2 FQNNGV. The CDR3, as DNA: TGTGCCAGCAGCTTAGGGGGACTAGCGGGTTTTAGCGAGCAGTACTTC. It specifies CASSLGGLAGFSEQYF.

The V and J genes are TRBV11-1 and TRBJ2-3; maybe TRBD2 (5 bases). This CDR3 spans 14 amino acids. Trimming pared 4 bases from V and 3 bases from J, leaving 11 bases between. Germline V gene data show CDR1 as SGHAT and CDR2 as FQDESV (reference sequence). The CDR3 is CASSSHRGTDTQYF. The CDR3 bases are TGTGCCAGCAGCTCGCATCGGGGAACAGATACGCAGTATTTT.

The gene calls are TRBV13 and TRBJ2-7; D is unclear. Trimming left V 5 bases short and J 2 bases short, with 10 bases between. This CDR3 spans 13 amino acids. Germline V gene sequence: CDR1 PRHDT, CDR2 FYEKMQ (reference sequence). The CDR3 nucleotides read TGTGCCAGCAGCCTAAACAGAGCCTACGAGCAGTACTTC. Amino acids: CASSLNRAYEQYF.